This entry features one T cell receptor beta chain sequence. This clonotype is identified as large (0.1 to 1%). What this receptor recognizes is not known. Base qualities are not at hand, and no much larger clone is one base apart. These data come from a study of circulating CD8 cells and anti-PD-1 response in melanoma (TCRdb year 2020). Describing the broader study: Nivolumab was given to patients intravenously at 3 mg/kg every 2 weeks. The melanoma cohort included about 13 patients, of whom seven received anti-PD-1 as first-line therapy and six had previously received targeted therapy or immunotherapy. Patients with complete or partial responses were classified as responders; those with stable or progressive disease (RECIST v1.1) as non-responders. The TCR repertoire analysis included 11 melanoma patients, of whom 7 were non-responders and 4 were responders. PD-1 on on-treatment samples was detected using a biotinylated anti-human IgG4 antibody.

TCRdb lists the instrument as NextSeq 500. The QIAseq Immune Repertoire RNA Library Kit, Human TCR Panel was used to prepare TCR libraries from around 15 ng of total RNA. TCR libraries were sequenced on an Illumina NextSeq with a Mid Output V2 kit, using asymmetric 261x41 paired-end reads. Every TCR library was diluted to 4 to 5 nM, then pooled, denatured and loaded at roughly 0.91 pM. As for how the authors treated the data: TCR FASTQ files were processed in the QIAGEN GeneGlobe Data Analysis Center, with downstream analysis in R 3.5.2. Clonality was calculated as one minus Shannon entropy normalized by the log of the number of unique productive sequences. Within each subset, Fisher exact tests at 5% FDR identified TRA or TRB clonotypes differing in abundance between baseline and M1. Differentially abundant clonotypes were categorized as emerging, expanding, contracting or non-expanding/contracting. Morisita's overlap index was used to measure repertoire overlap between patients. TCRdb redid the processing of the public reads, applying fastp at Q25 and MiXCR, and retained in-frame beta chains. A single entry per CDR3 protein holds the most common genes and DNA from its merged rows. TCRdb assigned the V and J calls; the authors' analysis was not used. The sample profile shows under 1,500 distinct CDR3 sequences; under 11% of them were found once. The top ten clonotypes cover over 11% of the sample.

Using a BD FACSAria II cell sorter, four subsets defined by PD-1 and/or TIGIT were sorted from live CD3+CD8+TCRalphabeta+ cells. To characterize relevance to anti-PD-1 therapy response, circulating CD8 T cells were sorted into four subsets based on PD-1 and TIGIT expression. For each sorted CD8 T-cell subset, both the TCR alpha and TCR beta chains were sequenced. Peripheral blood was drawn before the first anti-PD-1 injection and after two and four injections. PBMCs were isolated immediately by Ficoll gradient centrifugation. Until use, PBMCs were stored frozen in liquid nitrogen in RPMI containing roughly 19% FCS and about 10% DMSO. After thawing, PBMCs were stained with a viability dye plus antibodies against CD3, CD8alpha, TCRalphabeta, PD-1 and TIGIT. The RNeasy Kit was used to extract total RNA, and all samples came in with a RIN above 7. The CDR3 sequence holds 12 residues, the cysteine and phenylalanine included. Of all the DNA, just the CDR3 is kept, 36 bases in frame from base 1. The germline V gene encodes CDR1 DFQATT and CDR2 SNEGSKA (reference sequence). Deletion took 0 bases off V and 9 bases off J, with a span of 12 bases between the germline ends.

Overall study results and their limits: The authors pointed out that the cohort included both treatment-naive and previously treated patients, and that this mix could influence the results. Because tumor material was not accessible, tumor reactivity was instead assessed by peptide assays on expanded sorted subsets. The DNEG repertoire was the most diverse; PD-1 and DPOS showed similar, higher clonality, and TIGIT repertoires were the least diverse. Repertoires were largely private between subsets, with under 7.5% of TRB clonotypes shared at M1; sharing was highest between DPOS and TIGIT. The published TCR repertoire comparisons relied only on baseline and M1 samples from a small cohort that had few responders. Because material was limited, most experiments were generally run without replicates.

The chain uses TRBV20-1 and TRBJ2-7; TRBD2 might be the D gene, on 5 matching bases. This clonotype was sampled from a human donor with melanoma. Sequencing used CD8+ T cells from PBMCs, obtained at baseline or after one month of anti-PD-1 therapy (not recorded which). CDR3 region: CSARDLGEGQYF. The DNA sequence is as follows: TGCAGTGCTAGAGATCTGGGAGAAGGGCAGTACTTC.